One sample yielded the 21 T cell receptor beta chains listed below, sequenced in a study of T cells in severe cutaneous drug reactions. Libraries were made by iRepertoire multiplex PCR with TCR subtype-specific primers for bulk and single-cell sequencing. Using the multiplex PCR reads, TCRdb records one entry per CDR3 protein without DNA. The ten most abundant clones cover around 32% of a sample with about 1,900 distinct CDR3 sequences. Sequenced patients had Stevens-Johnson syndrome or toxic epidermal necrolysis caused by carbamazepine. Sequenced input: PBMCs. The receptors here all came from a human donor with Stevens-Johnson syndrome, a severe cutaneous drug reaction.

In terms of frequency, this clonotype is medium-sized. The chain has TRBV4-1 and TRBJ2-1; TCRdb's D call, TRBD2, is unchecked because there is no DNA. Germline V gene sequence: CDR1 MGHRA, CDR2 YSYEKL. The CDR3 is 15 residues long. This CDR3 reads CASSQDPGSYNEQFF.

The rearrangement links TRBV12-3 or TRBV12-4 to TRBJ2-1; TCRdb gives TRBD1 as the D gene, but with no DNA this cannot be confirmed. The CDR3 sequence is 15 residues long. CDR3 sequence: CASSTQGGAYNEQFF.

V is TRBV20-1 and J is TRBJ2-1; absent DNA, TCRdb's TRBD2 call cannot be checked. The germline CDR1 and CDR2 sequences are DFQATT and SNEGSKA (reference sequence). The CDR3 is 19 residues long. This CDR3 is CSQAEGRASGGSPYNEQFF.

The CDR3: CASSFKTGTDTQYF. The J gene is TRBJ2-3, the V gene TRBV11-2; TCRdb returns TRBD1, unconfirmable since there is no DNA. CDR3 length equals 14 residues. CDR1 is SGHAT and CDR2 is FQNNGV in the germline V gene.

This clonotype registers medium-sized by frequency. The V gene is TRBV12-3 or TRBV12-4, the J gene TRBJ1-5. CDR3 size: 11 residues. The CDR3 spells CASSLAQPQHF.

This clonotype is classed as medium-sized by frequency. V is TRBV12-3 or TRBV12-4 and J is TRBJ2-3; no DNA is available, so the TRBD1 call from TCRdb remains unchecked. The CDR3 contains 16 residues. The CDR3: CASSLSGTASTDTQYF.

The chain uses TRBV7-2 and TRBJ2-2; the TCRdb D gene call, TRBD2, has no DNA to confirm it. Germline values: CDR1 SGHTA, CDR2 FQGNSA. The CDR3 is 15 amino acids. The CDR3 loop reads CASTFLAGSTGELFF.

J is TRBJ2-1 and V is TRBV14; no DNA is available, so the TRBD1 call from TCRdb remains unchecked. Germline CDR1 is SGHDN and CDR2 is FVKESK. The CDR3 totals 15 residues. This CDR3 reads CASSQVGGYYNEQFF.

This clonotype counts as medium-sized by frequency. The chain recombines TRBV7-2 with TRBJ1-1; TCRdb reports TRBD1, a call that lacks DNA to check it against. CDR3 length: 15 residues. Germline V gives CDR1 SGHTA, CDR2 FQGNSA. The CDR3 is CASSLIRAMNTEAFF. Supplemented by reference TRBV7-2 and TRBJ1-1, the full variable domain reads GAGVSQSPSNKVTEKGKDVELRCDPISGHTALYWYRQSLGQGLEFLIYFQGNSAPDKSGLPSDRFSAERTGGSVSTLTIQRTQQEDSAVYLCASSLIRAMNTEAFFGQGTRLTVV.

The chain couples TRBV7-8 to TRBJ2-5; there is no DNA to check the TCRdb D call of TRBD1. The CDR3 extends over 15 amino acids. Germline CDR1 and CDR2: SGHVS and FQNEAQ. The CDR3 sequence is CASSLWAGGEETQYF.

V gene TRBV19 combines with J gene TRBJ1-6. CDR3 size: 13 residues. The V gene's germline CDR1 is LNHDA and CDR2 SQIVND (reference sequence). The CDR3 spells CASSFRKNSPLHF.

This sequence joins TRBV29-1 and TRBJ1-1; the D gene TCRdb calls, TRBD1, cannot be checked with no DNA. The CDR3 sequence is 14 residues long. Germline lookup yields CDR1 SQVTM and CDR2 ANQGSEA. The CDR3: CSVDTRGPNTEAFF.

This clonotype is classed as medium-sized by frequency. The CDR3 spells CASRGTGAYEQYF. J is TRBJ2-7 and V is TRBV12-3 or TRBV12-4; no DNA is available, so the TRBD1 call from TCRdb remains unchecked. This CDR3 is 13 amino acids long.

This rearrangement joins TRBV9 to TRBJ2-5; TCRdb's D call of TRBD2 is untestable without DNA. CDR3 length equals 14 residues. Germline-derived CDR1 and CDR2 are SGDLS and YYNGEE. The CDR3 region is CASSVTSSQETQYF.

This clonotype counts as medium-sized (0.01 to 0.1%) by frequency. This chain uses TRBV7-2 with TRBJ2-1; TCRdb returns TRBD2, unconfirmable since there is no DNA. Per germline, CDR1 SGHTA and CDR2 FQGNSA. This CDR3 comprises 14 residues. This chain's CDR3 is CASSPGLAWNEQFF.

The rearrangement joins TRBV13 to TRBJ2-1; TCRdb proposes TRBD2, but this gene call is untestable without DNA. The CDR3 extends over 14 amino acids. The V gene's germline CDR1 is PRHDT and CDR2 FYEKMQ (reference sequence). The CDR3 loop is CASRTRGLAGEQFF.

In terms of frequency, this clonotype is medium-sized (0.01 to 0.1%). V usage is TRBV4-1 and J usage is TRBJ1-1. The CDR3 length is 15 residues. Germline V gives CDR1 MGHRA, CDR2 YSYEKL. The CDR3 sequence: CASSPLHSLNTEAFF.

Frequency places this clonotype as medium-sized. The V and J genes are TRBV2 and TRBJ1-1. The CDR3 is 13 amino acids. Looked up from germline, CDR1 is SNHLY and CDR2 is FYNNEI. The CDR3 here is CASSLGLGAEAFF.

This clonotype registers medium-sized (0.01 to 0.1%) by frequency. The genes are TRBV4-1 and TRBJ2-1; TCRdb picks TRBD1, but there is no DNA to check that call. The CDR3 loop spans 15 amino acids. Germline assignment: CDR1 MGHRA and CDR2 YSYEKL. The CDR3 loop reads CASTQGGRAYNEQFF.

According to its frequency, this clonotype is medium-sized. The chain carries TRBV7-9 and TRBJ2-1; TCRdb calls TRBD2, which cannot be checked without DNA. Germline V gives CDR1 SEHNR, CDR2 FQNEAQ (reference sequence). The CDR3 is 12 amino acids. CDR3 residues: CASSVGGGEQFF.

The chain combines TRBV20-1 with TRBJ1-1. There are 16 residues in the CDR3. Germline CDR1 reads DFQATT; CDR2 reads SNEGSKA (reference sequence). CDR3 residues: CRGRGSSCIANTEAFF.